Below, 23 T cell receptor beta chains from the same sample are listed, as sequenced in a study of chemoradiotherapy in HPV16-positive cancers. Method: immunoSEQ multiplex PCR; TCRdb's copy keeps in-frame clones and lacks some. The profile shows thousands of clones, over 80% of them singletons. Sequenced here: tumor tissue, sampled from a patient who underwent chemoradiotherapy. These receptors all come from a human donor with HPV-associated anogenital cancer.

The chain has TRBV2 and TRBJ2-3; 10 bases are a match to TRBD2. This CDR3 region has 15 residues. The trim removed 4 bases at V and 3 bases at J, leaving 4 bases unmatched. Germline V gene sequence: CDR1 SNHLY, CDR2 FYNNEI. CDR3 protein: CASSASGRRTDTQYF. The CDR3 DNA reads as TGTGCCAGCAGTGCTAGCGGGAGAAGGACAGATACGCAGTATTTT.

The V and J genes are TRBV6-5 and TRBJ2-1; 7 positions agree with TRBD1. The CDR3 has 14 amino acids. V gave up 0 bases and J gave up 5 bases; unmatched junction bases: 1. Per germline, CDR1 MNHEY and CDR2 SVGAGI. The CDR3 DNA follows: TGTGCCAGCAGTTACTCCGACAGGGACAATGAGCAGTTCTTC. Protein: CASSYSDRDNEQFF.

V gene TRBV19 combines with J gene TRBJ2-6; 11 bases align to TRBD2. In germline, CDR1 is LNHDA, CDR2 SQIVND (reference sequence). The length of the CDR3 is 17 residues. Trimming cost V 6 bases and J 4 bases; bases outside gene matches: 8. The CDR3 DNA sequence: TGTGCCAGTAGAGTGGTAGCGGGGGGGCTCGGGGCCAACGTCCTGACTTTC. Its protein product is CASRVVAGGLGANVLTF.

The sample holds one count of this clone. The chain combines TRBV5-1 with TRBJ2-5, with TRBD1 identical over 9 bases. The CDR3 is 14 amino acids. The germline CDR1 and CDR2 sequences are SGHRS and YFSETQ. After removal of 1 base from V and 5 bases from J, the junction contained 3 bases not matched to a gene. CDR3 sequence reads: CASSLSGTGETQYF. The CDR3 DNA is TGCGCCAGCAGCTTGTCCGGGACAGGGGAGACCCAGTACTTC.

The chain has TRBV6-4 and TRBJ2-1; 8 nucleotides match TRBD2. The CDR3 is made up of 15 amino acids. Germline CDR1 reads MRHNA; CDR2 reads SNTAGT. The V and J ends lost 0 bases and 2 bases, in that order; junction bases with no gene match: 0. The CDR3, as DNA: TGTGCCAGCAGTGACTCCGGGGGGGCCTACAATGAGCAGTTCTTC. Residues: CASSDSGGAYNEQFF.

V usage is TRBV5-1 and J usage is TRBJ2-5; 8 bases are a match to TRBD1. In germline, CDR1 is SGHRS, CDR2 YFSETQ. With 4 bases clipped from V and 4 bases from J, the junction kept 3 bases outside the gene matches. The CDR3 extends over 13 amino acids. The CDR3 sequence: CASSQGARETQYF. In DNA, the CDR3 is TGCGCCAGCAGCCAGGGGGCGAGAGAGACCCAGTACTTC. Variable domain in full (rest from reference TRBV5-1 and TRBJ2-5): KAGVTQTPRYLIKTRGQQVTLSCSPISGHRSVSWYQQTPGQGLQFLFEYFSETQRNKGNFPGRFSGRQFSNSRSEMNVSTLELGDSALYLCASSQGARETQYFGPGTRLLVL.

On this clone itself: Other DNA variants within this sample encode the same CDR3. The chain couples TRBV2 to TRBJ1-6; unclear D gene. Per the germline V gene, CDR1 is SNHLY and CDR2 is FYNNEI. The CDR3 length is 12 residues. V was clipped by 4 bases and J by 7 bases, with 5 bases between them. CDR3 sequence: CASSGNNSPLHF. As DNA, the CDR3 is TGTGCCAGCAGTGGTAACAATTCACCCCTCCACTTT.

CDR3 DNA sequence: TGTGCCAGCAGCGCCGGGACCGACAACACAGATACGCAGTATTTT. This gives the protein CASSAGTDNTDTQYF. The chain couples TRBV27 to TRBJ2-3; D is possibly TRBD1 or TRBD2 (5 bases each). The CDR3 runs 15 residues. The ends were cut back, 6 bases at V and 2 bases at J, with 15 bases in the middle. Germline CDR1 and CDR2: MNHEY and SMNVEV (reference sequence).

The chain employs TRBV5-1 and TRBJ2-3, with TRBD1 as a possible D gene (5 bases). From germline, CDR1 is SGHRS and CDR2 YFSETQ. The CDR3 covers 14 residues. The ends were cut back, 0 bases at V and 6 bases at J, with 11 bases in the middle. In DNA, the CDR3 is TGCGCCAGCAGCTTGGGCGGACAAAAGGATACGCAGTATTTT. Translation gives CASSLGGQKDTQYF.

This clone appeared a few times. The chain combines TRBV5-1 with TRBJ1-4; D gene ambiguous. The CDR3 consists of 13 residues. V lost 5 bases and J 8 bases, leaving 13 bases between the germline ends. From germline, CDR1 is SGHRS and CDR2 YFSETQ. The CDR3 protein is CASSFYAGEKLFF. CDR3 coding DNA: TGCGCCAGCAGTTTTTACGCTGGGGAAAAACTGTTTTTT. Supplemented by reference TRBV5-1 and TRBJ1-4, the full variable domain reads KAGVTQTPRYLIKTRGQQVTLSCSPISGHRSVSWYQQTPGQGLQFLFEYFSETQRNKGNFPGRFSGRQFSNSRSEMNVSTLELGDSALYLCASSFYAGEKLFFGSGTQLSVL.

The chain uses TRBV5-1 and TRBJ2-1; no clear D. The CDR3 consists of 13 residues. Germline CDR1 and CDR2: SGHRS and YFSETQ. Trimming shortened V by 0 bases and J by 9 bases, and 10 bases separated the two germline ends. The CDR3 protein is CASSLDWSGEQFF. The DNA of the CDR3 is TGCGCCAGCAGCTTGGATTGGTCGGGTGAGCAGTTCTTC.

The chain links TRBV27 to TRBJ2-5; TRBD2 matches at 7 bases. The CDR3 sequence is 15 residues long. J lost 2 bases, V lost 5 bases, and 8 bases had no gene match. Germline CDR1 reads MNHEY; CDR2 reads SMNVEV (reference sequence). The CDR3 reads CASSPTSFPQETQYF. CDR3 bases: TGTGCCAGCAGTCCGACTAGCTTCCCTCAAGAGACCCAGTACTTC.

V is TRBV7-2 and J is TRBJ2-5; D possibly matches TRBD1 or TRBD2 (6 bases each). V lost 1 base and J lost 5, with 11 bases in between. Germline loops: CDR1 SGHTA, CDR2 FQGNSA. This CDR3 is built from 14 residues. The CDR3 DNA follows: TGTGCCAGCAGCTTAGGCAGGGGAGGCGAGACCCAGTACTTC. Translating it yields CASSLGRGGETQYF. The whole variable domain, remainder taken from reference TRBV7-2 and TRBJ2-5, is GAGVSQSPSNKVTEKGKDVELRCDPISGHTALYWYRQSLGQGLEFLIYFQGNSAPDKSGLPSDRFSAERTGGSVSTLTIQRTQQEDSAVYLCASSLGRGGETQYFGPGTRLLVL.

The V and J genes are TRBV12-5 and TRBJ2-7, with D maybe TRBD1 (6 bases). Germline V lookup: CDR1 LGHNT, CDR2 FRNRAP. The CDR3 is 16 residues long. Trimming removed 0 bases at V and 0 bases at J, with 12 bases between. CDR3 sequence: CASGLVRRTDSYEQYF. In DNA, the CDR3 is TGTGCTAGTGGTTTGGTAAGACGGACAGACTCCTACGAGCAGTACTTC.

This clone has more than one count but fewer than ten. V gene TRBV6-4 combines with J gene TRBJ1-5; D remains unclear. Trimming cost V 5 bases and J 7 bases, with 12 bases left between them. The CDR3 is 13 amino acids. From germline, CDR1 is MRHNA and CDR2 SNTAGT. The CDR3 loop is CASSLDGVQPQHF. The CDR3 bases are TGTGCCAGCAGTCTGGACGGGGTACAGCCCCAGCATTTT.

The V gene is TRBV4-2, the J gene TRBJ2-5; 11 bases fit TRBD2. Germline V gene data show CDR1 as LGHNA and CDR2 as YNFKEQ. J was trimmed by 1 base and V by 0 bases; bases with no gene match: 1. The CDR3 runs to 16 residues. The CDR3 spells CASSQDGTSGQETQYF. The CDR3 coding sequence is TGTGCCAGCAGCCAAGATGGGACTAGCGGCCAAGAGACCCAGTACTTC.

The chain is built from TRBV11-2 and TRBJ1-4; 7 bases fit TRBD1. Germline V gene sequence: CDR1 SGHAT, CDR2 FQNNGV. CDR3 length: 13 residues. V lost 6 bases and J lost 6; bases outside the gene matches: 4. CDR3 nucleotide sequence: TGTGCCAGCAGAAATACAGGGGATGAAAAACTGTTTTTT. It codes for CASRNTGDEKLFF.

This chain joins TRBV2 and TRBJ1-4; D is possibly TRBD1 (5 bases). Germline CDR1 and CDR2: SNHLY and FYNNEI. CDR3 size: 13 residues. The V end lost 6 bases, the J end lost 8 bases, and 13 bases lay between the germline ends. Here the CDR3 reads CASRQGEREKLFF. The CDR3 nucleotides are TGTGCCAGCAGGCAGGGAGAGAGGGAAAAACTGTTTTTT.

This chain joins TRBV5-1 and TRBJ1-2; weak D call: TRBD1 (6 bases). Trimming shortened V by 0 bases and J by 6 bases, and 15 bases separated the two germline ends. This CDR3 contains 15 residues. CDR1 is SGHRS and CDR2 is YFSETQ in the germline V gene. This CDR3 reads CASSLATGKSDGYTF. For the CDR3, the DNA is TGCGCCAGCAGCTTGGCTACAGGGAAGTCGGATGGCTACACCTTC.

The genes are TRBV7-9 and TRBJ2-7, with TRBD1 matching over 9 bases. Germline V gives CDR1 SEHNR, CDR2 FQNEAQ (reference sequence). With V trimmed by 5 bases and J by 2 bases, 7 bases remained unmatched. The CDR3 loop spans 15 amino acids. The CDR3 DNA is TGTGCCAGCAGCGGGCCCGGGACAGGGACCTACGAGCAGTACTTC. Residues: CASSGPGTGTYEQYF. Full variable domain (remainder filled in from reference TRBV7-9 and TRBJ2-7): DTGVSQNPRHKITKRGQNVTFRCDPISEHNRLYWYRQTLGQGPEFLTYFQNEAQLEKSRLLSDRFSAERPKGSFSTLEIQRTEQGDSAMYLCASSGPGTGTYEQYFGPGTRLTVT.

V is TRBV11-3 and J is TRBJ2-5; possibly TRBD2 for D (5 bases). The ends were cut back, 1 base at V and 5 bases at J, with 17 bases in the middle. This CDR3 comprises 16 residues. Germline values: CDR1 SGHNT, CDR2 YENEEA. The CDR3 protein is CASSLGTGSGAETQYF. CDR3 in DNA: TGTGCCAGCAGCTTAGGGACTGGCTCAGGAGCTGAGACCCAGTACTTC.

The chain joins TRBV18 to TRBJ1-1; 8 positions match TRBD1. V lost 2 bases, J lost 0 bases, and 5 bases stayed unmatched. This CDR3 is 16 amino acids long. Germline loops: CDR1 KGHSH, CDR2 LQKENI. The CDR3: CASSPYTGGMNTEAFF. Written as DNA, the CDR3 is TGTGCCAGCTCACCATACACAGGGGGAATGAACACTGAAGCTTTCTTT.

This chain links TRBV6-5 with TRBJ2-5, with D perhaps matching TRBD1 (5 bases). Germline-derived CDR1 and CDR2 are MNHEY and SVGAGI. CDR3 length: 15 amino acids. With 0 bases removed from V and 5 bases from J, the gap between germline ends came to 13 bases. This chain's CDR3 is CASSYSPRAGETQYF. DNA of the CDR3: TGTGCCAGCAGTTACTCCCCTCGGGCAGGGGAGACCCAGTACTTC.